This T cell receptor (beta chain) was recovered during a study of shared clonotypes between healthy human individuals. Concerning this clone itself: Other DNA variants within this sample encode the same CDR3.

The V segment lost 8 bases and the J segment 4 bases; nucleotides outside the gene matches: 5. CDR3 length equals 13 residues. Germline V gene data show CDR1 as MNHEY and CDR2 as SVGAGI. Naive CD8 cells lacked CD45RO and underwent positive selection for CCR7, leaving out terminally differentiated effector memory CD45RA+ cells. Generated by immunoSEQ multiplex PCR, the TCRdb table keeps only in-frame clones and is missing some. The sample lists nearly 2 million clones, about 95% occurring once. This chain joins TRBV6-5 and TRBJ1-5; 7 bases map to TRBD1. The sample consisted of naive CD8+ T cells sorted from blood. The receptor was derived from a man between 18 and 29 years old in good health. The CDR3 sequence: CASQGGLNQPQHF. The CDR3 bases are TGTGCCAGCCAGGGGGGATTGAATCAGCCCCAGCATTTT.